In this sample, the clone carrying this T cell receptor (beta chain) turned up a few times. What it binds is unknown. Disease duration was under 3 months in the ophthalmopathy patients, who also had a Clinical Activity Score of at least 3 and a NOSPECS grade of at least 4. Exclusion criteria comprised uncontrolled infection, other autoimmune disease, pregnancy or lactation. This sample holds PBMCs from 9.5 to 10 ml fresh peripheral blood. This sample was included in a study of T cells in Graves' hyperthyroidism and ophthalmopathy. It was RNA transcripts that yielded the amplified TCR beta CDR3 regions. Carried out on the TCR CDR3, a first-round RT-PCR used the HTBI primer set. TCRdb analysed the multiplex PCR reads with MiXCR anew, one entry per CDR3 protein. The sample carries more than 450,000 distinct CDR3 sequences, less than 20% recorded once. Study observations and caveats: Before onset, by a median of around six months, the model predicted ophthalmopathy.

CDR1 is SGHTA, CDR2 FQGNSA, per germline. This CDR3 region has 15 residues. The V end lost 6 bases, the J end lost 4 bases, and 16 bases lay between the germline ends. This chain connects TRBV7-2 to TRBJ2-1, with D uncertain. This clonotype was sampled from a man in his forties with Graves' ophthalmopathy. The sequenced sample was blood. The CDR3 spells CASSIDRAIYNEQFF. For the CDR3, the DNA is TGTGCCAGCAGTATCGATAGGGCTATTTACAATGAGCAGTTCTTC.